This T cell receptor (beta chain) was retrieved from a study of shared clonotypes between healthy human individuals. This clone was seen only once. Its antigen is unknown. J gave up 4 bases and V 6 bases, and 6 bases lay outside the gene matches. Germline values: CDR1 SEHNR, CDR2 FQNEAQ (reference sequence). CDR3 length: 14 amino acids. Study-wide results and caveats: Unshared clonotypes carried lower generation probabilities than those common to all four donors.

Method: immunoSEQ multiplex PCR; TCRdb's copy keeps in-frame clones and lacks some. Of 2 million to 2.5 million clones detected, nearly 97% appear once; the ten largest clones hold around 0.13%. This clonotype originated in a man younger than 35 in good health. The chain is built from TRBV7-9 and TRBJ1-1; the match to TRBD1 covers 9 bases. Sample: naive CD4+ T cells sorted from blood. Subset reported: CD45RA+ positively selected. For the CDR3, the DNA is TGTGCCAGCAGTTCTACAGGGGGCGTCACTGAAGCTTTCTTT. Its translation: CASSSTGGVTEAFF.